This T cell receptor beta chain was sequenced in a study of blood T cell repertoires in COVID-19. Study-wide background: Specimens from acute and convalescent COVID-19 originated in the United States, Italy and Spain.

Clones were sequenced by immunoSEQ multiplex PCR, and TCRdb holds only the in-frame ones, with some missing. Of roughly 170,000 clones listed, about four fifths are singletons. Trimming stripped 1 base from V and 6 bases from J, with 16 bases between. Germline CDR1 GTSNPN, CDR2 SVGIG (reference sequence). The CDR3 loop spans 14 amino acids. This TCR was sampled from a woman in her fifties or sixties with COVID-19, enrolled during active disease. The material sequenced was peripheral blood. The V gene is TRBV30, the J gene TRBJ2-7; D possibly corresponds to TRBD2 (5 bases). CDR3 in amino acids: CAWSAGILSSEQYF. The CDR3 DNA sequence: TGTGCCTGGAGTGCCGGGATCTTAAGCTCCGAGCAGTACTTC.